This T cell receptor beta chain was identified during a study of vaccination and CD4 T cells after COVID-19. An Oncomine TCR Beta short-read assay was used to sequence the DNA from cultured CD4+ T cells. TCRdb re-derived calls from the PCR reads in MiXCR, one entry per CDR3 protein. The table includes around 10,000 distinct CDR3 sequences, approximately 66% detected once. Turning to this clonotype: What it binds is unknown.

CDR3 length: 13 amino acids. Trimming removed 1 base at V and 5 bases at J, with 9 bases between. The V gene's germline CDR1 is LNHNV and CDR2 YYDKDF (reference sequence). Treatment of the sample: roughly 10-day PBMC culture with coronavirus spike peptide pools or control peptides (ViraFEST assay). The chain uses TRBV15 and TRBJ2-7; the D gene is possibly TRBD1 (5 bases). This receptor was taken from a human donor who had recovered from COVID-19. Sequences were obtained from CD4+ T cells from blood, cultured in vitro. The CDR3 coding sequence is TGTGCCACCAGCAGAGGTCAAGGGGACGAGCAGTACTTC. Amino acid sequence: CATSRGQGDEQYF.